Shown below are 14 T cell receptor beta chains from a single sample sequenced in a study of blood T cell repertoires in COVID-19. Data came from immunoSEQ multiplex PCR; TCRdb stores just in-frame clones and leaves some out. The sample consists of approximately 300,000 clones, about 85% of them appearing once. Sequencing was carried out using peripheral blood. The receptors come from a woman in her forties or fifties with active or convalescent COVID-19.

The CDR3 coding sequence is TGTGCCAGCAGTTTGAGTTCCCCCCCCTACACCTTC. Its translation is CASSLSSPPYTF. The chain couples TRBV12-3 or TRBV12-4 to TRBJ1-2; no definite D call. The CDR3 loop spans 12 amino acids. Trimming took off 3 bases at V and 10 bases at J, with 12 bases between the two ends.

This clone was seen a few times. The chain links TRBV27 to TRBJ1-2, with D possibly TRBD1 on 5 matching bases. V dropped 4 bases and J dropped 2 bases, with 11 bases sitting between them. Germline V gene lookup returns CDR1 MNHEY and CDR2 SMNVEV (reference sequence). This CDR3 comprises 14 residues. CDR3 sequence: CASSSPDRNYGYTF. The CDR3 region has the DNA TGTGCCAGCAGTTCCCCCGACAGAAACTATGGCTACACCTTC.

The V and J genes are TRBV7-2 and TRBJ2-7, with 12 bases identical to TRBD2. The length of the CDR3 is 17 residues. Germline V CDR1 and CDR2: SGHTA, FQGNSA. V lost 5 bases to trimming and J lost 3 bases; unmatched junction nucleotides: 11. The CDR3, as DNA: TGTGCCAGCAGCCTATTGACTAGCGGGGGCCTCCTCTACGAGCAGTACTTC. Protein: CASSLLTSGGLLYEQYF.

The V and J genes are TRBV7-9 and TRBJ2-1, with D possibly matching TRBD2 (6 bases). Germline assignment: CDR1 SEHNR and CDR2 FQNEAQ (reference sequence). The V and J ends lost 5 bases and 0 bases respectively, with 14 bases between them. The CDR3 is 16 amino acids. The CDR3 coding sequence is TGTGCCAGCAGCCCCCGAGGGACTTACTCCTACAATGAGCAGTTCTTC. It is translated as CASSPRGTYSYNEQFF.

J is TRBJ1-2 and V is TRBV12-3 or TRBV12-4; 9 bases align to TRBD1. V trimming: 8 bases; J trimming: 6 bases; junction bases outside the gene matches: 1. This CDR3 has 11 amino acids. The CDR3, as DNA: TGTGCCAGCCGGGACAGGGATGGCTACACCTTC. It is translated as CASRDRDGYTF.

V gene TRBV23-1 combines with J gene TRBJ1-1, with TRBD1 matching 11 bases. TRBV23-1 falls under the ORF class, with uncertain function. Germline trimming cut 1 base from V and 5 bases from J; bases unmatched to any gene: 6. This CDR3 contains 16 residues. CDR3 bases: TGCGCCAGCAGTCAATGGGACAGGGGGAGGAAAACTGAAGCTTTCTTT. Translated: CASSQWDRGRKTEAFF.

This clone was counted between two and nine times. The chain combines TRBV7-2 with TRBJ2-2; perhaps TRBD2 as D (5 bases). In germline, CDR1 is SGHTA, CDR2 FQGNSA. The CDR3 totals 18 residues. V was shortened by 2 bases and J by 3 bases, with 19 bases between the two germline ends. The CDR3 is CASSLMRLWERHTGELFF. CDR3 coding DNA: TGTGCCAGCAGCTTAATGCGCCTTTGGGAGCGACACACCGGGGAGCTGTTTTTT.

V gene TRBV6-5 combines with J gene TRBJ2-7; TRBD2 matches 7 bases. The length of the CDR3 is 15 residues. Trimming removed 5 bases from V and 3 bases from J; junction bases left unmatched: 10. Germline V gene lookup returns CDR1 MNHEY and CDR2 SVGAGI. CDR3 amino acids: CASSTPSGVGYEQYF. DNA for the CDR3: TGTGCCAGCAGTACCCCTAGCGGAGTGGGCTACGAGCAGTACTTC.

The V gene is TRBV19, the J gene TRBJ2-1; 9 bases line up with TRBD2. The CDR3 loop spans 16 amino acids. Germline trimming cut 3 bases from V and 1 base from J; bases unmatched to any gene: 4. Germline V CDR1 and CDR2: LNHDA, SQIVND (reference sequence). CDR3 loop: CASSILAGSSYNEQFF. CDR3 in DNA: TGTGCCAGTAGTATCCTAGCGGGGTCGTCCTACAATGAGCAGTTCTTC.

V and J are TRBV6-1 and TRBJ2-1; 9 bases are shared with TRBD2. Germline V gene lookup returns CDR1 MNHNS and CDR2 SASEGT. The length of the CDR3 is 11 residues. The junction had 2 bases not matched to a gene; V was cut back by 3 bases and J by 14 bases. CDR3 region: CASSEAGGEFF. In nucleotides, the CDR3 is TGTGCCAGCAGTGAGGCGGGAGGGGAGTTCTTC.

This rearrangement joins TRBV18 to TRBJ2-3; the D gene is possibly TRBD2 (5 bases). The germline V gene encodes CDR1 KGHSH and CDR2 LQKENI. This CDR3 region has 15 residues. Trimming removed 3 bases at V and 7 bases at J, with 17 bases between. As DNA, the CDR3 is TGTGCCAGCTCACCTGTCGGAGGCCTAGTAAATACGCAGTATTTT. Residues: CASSPVGGLVNTQYF.

The rearrangement links TRBV7-9 to TRBJ1-6, with 7 bases fitting TRBD1. The length of the CDR3 is 15 residues. The V gene's germline CDR1 is SEHNR and CDR2 FQNEAQ (reference sequence). V was pared by 4 bases and J by 5 bases, with 5 bases of the junction left unmatched. The CDR3 DNA sequence: TGTGCCAGCAGCTCAATGACAGGGAATAATTCACCCCTCCACTTT. This translates into CASSSMTGNNSPLHF. Using reference TRBV7-9 and TRBJ1-6 for the parts outside the CDR3, the full variable domain is DTGVSQNPRHKITKRGQNVTFRCDPISEHNRLYWYRQTLGQGPEFLTYFQNEAQLEKSRLLSDRFSAERPKGSFSTLEIQRTEQGDSAMYLCASSSMTGNNSPLHFGNGTRLTVT.

The genes are TRBV28 and TRBJ2-5; 10 bases fit TRBD2. CDR1 is MDHEN, CDR2 SYDVKM, per germline. J lost 2 bases, V lost 5 bases, and 2 bases had no gene match. The CDR3 runs to 14 residues. This CDR3 reads CASSRGLAQETQYF. The CDR3 nucleotides read TGTGCCAGCAGTCGGGGACTAGCGCAAGAGACCCAGTACTTC.

J is TRBJ1-4 and V is TRBV12-2. TRBV12-2 is an annotated pseudogene. This CDR3 has 16 amino acids. The CDR3 sequence is CASRFRPGEVFGKLFF. CDR3 bases: TGTGCAAGTCGCTTTCGACCCGGGGAGGTATTTGGGAAACTGTTTTTT.